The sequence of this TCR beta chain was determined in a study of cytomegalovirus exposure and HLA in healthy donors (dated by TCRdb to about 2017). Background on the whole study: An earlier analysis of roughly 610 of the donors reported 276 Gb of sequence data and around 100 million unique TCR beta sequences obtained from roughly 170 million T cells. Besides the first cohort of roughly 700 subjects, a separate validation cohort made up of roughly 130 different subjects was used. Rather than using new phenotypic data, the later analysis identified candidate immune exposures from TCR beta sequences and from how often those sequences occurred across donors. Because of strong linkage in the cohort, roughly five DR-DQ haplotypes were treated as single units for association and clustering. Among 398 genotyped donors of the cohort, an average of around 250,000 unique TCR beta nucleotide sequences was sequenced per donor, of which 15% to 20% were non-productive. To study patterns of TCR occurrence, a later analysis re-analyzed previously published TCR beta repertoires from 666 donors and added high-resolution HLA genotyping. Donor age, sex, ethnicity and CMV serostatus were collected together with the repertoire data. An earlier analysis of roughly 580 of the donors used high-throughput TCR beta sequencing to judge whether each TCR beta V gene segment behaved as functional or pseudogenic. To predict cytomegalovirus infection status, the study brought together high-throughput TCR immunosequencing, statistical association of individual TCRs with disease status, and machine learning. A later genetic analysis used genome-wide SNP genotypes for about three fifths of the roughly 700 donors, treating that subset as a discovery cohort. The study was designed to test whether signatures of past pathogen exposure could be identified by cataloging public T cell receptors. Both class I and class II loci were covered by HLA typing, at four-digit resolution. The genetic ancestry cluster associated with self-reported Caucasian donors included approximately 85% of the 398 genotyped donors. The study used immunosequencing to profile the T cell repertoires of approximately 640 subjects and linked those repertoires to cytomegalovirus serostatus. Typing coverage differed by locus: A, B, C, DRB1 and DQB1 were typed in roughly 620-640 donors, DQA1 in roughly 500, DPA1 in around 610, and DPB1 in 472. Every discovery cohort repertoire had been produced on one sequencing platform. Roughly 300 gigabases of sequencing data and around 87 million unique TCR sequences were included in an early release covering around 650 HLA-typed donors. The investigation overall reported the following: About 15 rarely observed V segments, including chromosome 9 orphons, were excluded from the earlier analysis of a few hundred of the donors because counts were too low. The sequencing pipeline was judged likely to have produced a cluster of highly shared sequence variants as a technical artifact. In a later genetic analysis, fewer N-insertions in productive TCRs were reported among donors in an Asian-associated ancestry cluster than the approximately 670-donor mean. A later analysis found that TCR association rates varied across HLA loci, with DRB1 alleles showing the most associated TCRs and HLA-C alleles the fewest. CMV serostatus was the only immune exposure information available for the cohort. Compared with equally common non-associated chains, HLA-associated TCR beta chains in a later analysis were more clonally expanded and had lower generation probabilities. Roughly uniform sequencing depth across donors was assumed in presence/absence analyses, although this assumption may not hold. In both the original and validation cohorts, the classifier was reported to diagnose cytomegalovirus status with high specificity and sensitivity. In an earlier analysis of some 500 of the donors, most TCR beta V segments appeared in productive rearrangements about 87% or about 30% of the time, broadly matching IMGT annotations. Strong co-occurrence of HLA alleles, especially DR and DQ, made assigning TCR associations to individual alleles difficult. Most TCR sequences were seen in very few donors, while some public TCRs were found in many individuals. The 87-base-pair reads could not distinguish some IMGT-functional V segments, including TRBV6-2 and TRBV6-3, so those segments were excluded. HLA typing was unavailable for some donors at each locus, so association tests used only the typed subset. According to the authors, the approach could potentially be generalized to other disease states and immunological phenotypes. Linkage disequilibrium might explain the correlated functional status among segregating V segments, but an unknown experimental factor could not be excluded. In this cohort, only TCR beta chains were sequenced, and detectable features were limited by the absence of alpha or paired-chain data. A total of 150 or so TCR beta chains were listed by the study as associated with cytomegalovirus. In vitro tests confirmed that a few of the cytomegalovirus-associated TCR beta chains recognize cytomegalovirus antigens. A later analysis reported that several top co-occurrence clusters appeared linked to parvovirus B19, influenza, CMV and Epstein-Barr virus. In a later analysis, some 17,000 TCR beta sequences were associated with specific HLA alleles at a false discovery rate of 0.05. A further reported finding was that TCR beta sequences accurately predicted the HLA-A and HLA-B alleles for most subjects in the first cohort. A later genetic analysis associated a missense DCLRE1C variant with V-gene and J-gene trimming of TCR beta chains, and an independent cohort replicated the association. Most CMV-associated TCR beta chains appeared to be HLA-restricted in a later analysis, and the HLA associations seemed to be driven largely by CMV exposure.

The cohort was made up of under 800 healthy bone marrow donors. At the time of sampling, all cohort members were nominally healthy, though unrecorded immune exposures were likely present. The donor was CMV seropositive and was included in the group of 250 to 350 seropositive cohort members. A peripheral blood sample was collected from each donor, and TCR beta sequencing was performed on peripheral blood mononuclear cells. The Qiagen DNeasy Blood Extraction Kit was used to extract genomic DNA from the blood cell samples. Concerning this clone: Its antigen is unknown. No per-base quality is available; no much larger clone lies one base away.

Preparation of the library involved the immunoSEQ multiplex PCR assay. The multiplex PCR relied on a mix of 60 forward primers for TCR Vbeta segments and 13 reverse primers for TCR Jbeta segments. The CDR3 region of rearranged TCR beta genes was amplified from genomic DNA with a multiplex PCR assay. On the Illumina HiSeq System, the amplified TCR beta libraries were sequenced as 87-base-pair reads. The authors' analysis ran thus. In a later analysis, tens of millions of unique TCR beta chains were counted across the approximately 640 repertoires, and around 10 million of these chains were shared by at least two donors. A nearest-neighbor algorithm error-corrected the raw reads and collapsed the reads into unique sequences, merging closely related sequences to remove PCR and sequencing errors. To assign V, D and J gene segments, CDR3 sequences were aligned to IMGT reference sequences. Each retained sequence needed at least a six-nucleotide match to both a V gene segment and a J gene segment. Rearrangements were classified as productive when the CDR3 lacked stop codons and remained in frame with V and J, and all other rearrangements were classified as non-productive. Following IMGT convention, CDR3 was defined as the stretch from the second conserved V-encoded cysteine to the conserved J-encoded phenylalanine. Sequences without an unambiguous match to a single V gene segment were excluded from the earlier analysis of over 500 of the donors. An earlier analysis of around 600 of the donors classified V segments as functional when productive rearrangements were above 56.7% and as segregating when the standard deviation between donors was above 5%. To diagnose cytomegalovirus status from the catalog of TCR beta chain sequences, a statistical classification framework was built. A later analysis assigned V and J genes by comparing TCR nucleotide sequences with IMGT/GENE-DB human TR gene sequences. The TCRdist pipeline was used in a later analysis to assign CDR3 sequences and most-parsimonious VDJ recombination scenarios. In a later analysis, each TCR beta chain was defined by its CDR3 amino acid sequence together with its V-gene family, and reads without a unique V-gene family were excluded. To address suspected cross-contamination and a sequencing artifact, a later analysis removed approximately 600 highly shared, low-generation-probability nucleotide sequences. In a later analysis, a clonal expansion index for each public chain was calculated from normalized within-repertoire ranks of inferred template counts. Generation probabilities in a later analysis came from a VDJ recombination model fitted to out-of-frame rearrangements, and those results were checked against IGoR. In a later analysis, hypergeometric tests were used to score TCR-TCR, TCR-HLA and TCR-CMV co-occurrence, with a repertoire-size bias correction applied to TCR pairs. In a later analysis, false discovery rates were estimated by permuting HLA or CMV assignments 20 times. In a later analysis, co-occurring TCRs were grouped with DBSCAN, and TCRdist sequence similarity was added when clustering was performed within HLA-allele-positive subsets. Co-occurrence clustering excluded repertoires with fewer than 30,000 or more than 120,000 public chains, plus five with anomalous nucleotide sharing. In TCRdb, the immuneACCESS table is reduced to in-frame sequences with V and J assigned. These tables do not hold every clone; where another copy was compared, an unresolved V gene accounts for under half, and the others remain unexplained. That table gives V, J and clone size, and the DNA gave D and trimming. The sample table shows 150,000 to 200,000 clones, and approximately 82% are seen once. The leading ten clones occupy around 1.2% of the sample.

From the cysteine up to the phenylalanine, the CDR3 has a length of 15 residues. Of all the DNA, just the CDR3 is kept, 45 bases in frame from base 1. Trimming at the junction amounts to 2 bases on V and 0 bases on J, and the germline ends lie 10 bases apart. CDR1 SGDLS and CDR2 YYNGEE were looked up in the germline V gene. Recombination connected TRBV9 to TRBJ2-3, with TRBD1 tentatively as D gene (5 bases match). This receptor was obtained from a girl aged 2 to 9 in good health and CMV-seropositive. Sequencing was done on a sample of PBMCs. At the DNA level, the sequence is TGTGCCAGCAGCGTCGGCAGGGTGAGCACAGATACGCAGTATTTT. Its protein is CASSVGRVSTDTQYF. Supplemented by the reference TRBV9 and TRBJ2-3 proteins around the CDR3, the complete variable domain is DSGVTQTPKHLITATGQRVTLRCSPRSGDLSVYWYQQSLDQGLQFLIQYYNGEERAKGNILERFSAQQFPDLHSELNLSSLELGDSALYFCASSVGRVSTDTQYFGPGTRLTVL.